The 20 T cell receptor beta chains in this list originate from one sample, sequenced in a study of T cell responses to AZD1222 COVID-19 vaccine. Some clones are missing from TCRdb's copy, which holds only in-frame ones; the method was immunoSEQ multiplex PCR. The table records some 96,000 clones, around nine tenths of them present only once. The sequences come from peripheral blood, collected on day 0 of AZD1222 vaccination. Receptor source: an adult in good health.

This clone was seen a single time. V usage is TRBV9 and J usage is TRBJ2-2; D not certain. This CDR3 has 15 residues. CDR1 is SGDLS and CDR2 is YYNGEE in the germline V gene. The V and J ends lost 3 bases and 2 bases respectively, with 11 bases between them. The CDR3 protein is CASSATSRNTGELFF. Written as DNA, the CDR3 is TGTGCCAGCAGCGCCACCAGCAGAAACACCGGGGAGCTGTTTTTT.

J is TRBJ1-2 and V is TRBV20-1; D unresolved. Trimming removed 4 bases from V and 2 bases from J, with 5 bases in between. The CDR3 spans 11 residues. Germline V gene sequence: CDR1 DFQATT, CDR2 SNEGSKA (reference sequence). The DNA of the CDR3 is TGCAGTGCTACCGAAAACTATGGCTACACCTTC. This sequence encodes CSATENYGYTF.

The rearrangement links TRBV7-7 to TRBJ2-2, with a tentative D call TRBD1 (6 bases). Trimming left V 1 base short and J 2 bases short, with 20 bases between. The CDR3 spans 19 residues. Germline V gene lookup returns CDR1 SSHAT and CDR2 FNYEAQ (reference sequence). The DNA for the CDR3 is TGTGCCAGCAGCTTAGGACCTGTAGCAGGGGTCCTAAACACCGGGGAGCTGTTTTTT. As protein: CASSLGPVAGVLNTGELFF. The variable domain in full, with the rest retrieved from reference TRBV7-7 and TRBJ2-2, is GAGVSQSPRYKVTKRGQDVTLRCDPISSHATLYWYQQALGQGPEFLTYFNYEAQPDKSGLPSDRFSAERPEGSISTLTIQRTEQRDSAMYRCASSLGPVAGVLNTGELFFGEGSRLTVL.

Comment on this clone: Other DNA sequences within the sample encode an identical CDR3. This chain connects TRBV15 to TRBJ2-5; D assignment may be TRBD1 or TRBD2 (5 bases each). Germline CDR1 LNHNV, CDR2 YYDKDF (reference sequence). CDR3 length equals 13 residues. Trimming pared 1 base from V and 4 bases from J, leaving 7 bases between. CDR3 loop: CATSRVGGETQYF. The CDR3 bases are TGTGCCACCAGCAGAGTTGGGGGAGAGACCCAGTACTTC.

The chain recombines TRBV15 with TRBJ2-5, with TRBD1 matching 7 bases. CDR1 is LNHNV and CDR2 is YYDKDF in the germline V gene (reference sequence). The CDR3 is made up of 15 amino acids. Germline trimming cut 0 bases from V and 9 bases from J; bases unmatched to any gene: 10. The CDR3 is CATSRDGRQGGAQYF. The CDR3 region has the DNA TGTGCCACCAGCAGAGACGGGCGACAGGGTGGGGCCCAGTACTTC.

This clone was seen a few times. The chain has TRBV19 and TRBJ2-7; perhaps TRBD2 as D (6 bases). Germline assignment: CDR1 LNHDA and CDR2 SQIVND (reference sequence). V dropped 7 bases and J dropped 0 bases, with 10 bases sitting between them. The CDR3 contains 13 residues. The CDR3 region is CASMAGPSYEQYF. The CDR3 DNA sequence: TGTGCCAGTATGGCGGGACCCTCCTACGAGCAGTACTTC.

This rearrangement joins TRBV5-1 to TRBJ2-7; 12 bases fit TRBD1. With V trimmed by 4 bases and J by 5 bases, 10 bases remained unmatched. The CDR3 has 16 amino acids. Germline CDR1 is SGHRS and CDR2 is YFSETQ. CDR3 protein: CASSRPGTGGINEQYF. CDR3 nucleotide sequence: TGCGCCAGCAGCCGGCCAGGGACAGGGGGCATCAACGAGCAGTACTTC.

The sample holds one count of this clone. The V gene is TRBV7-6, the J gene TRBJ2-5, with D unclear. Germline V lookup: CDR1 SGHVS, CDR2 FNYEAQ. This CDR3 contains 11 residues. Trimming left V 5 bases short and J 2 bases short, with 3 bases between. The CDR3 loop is CASSLQETQYF. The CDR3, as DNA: TGTGCCAGCAGCCTTCAAGAGACCCAGTACTTC.

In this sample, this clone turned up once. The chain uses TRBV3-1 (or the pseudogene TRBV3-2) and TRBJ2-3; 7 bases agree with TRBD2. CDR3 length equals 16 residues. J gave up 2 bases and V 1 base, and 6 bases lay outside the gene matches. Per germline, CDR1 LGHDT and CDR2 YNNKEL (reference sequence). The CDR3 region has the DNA TGTGCCAGCAGCCAAGTTCAGCGGGGAGTCACAGATACGCAGTATTTT. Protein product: CASSQVQRGVTDTQYF.

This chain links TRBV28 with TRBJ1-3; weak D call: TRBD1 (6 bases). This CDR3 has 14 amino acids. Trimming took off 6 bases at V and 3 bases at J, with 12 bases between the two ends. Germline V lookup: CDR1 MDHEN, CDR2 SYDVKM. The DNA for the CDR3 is TGTGCCAGCAGGACAGGTCGCCGTGGAAACACCATATATTTT. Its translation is CASRTGRRGNTIYF.

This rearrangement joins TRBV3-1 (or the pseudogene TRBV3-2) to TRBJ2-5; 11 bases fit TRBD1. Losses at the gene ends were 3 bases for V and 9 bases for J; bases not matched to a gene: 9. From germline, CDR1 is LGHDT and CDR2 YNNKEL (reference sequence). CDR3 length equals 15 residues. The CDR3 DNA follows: TGTGCCAGCAGCCACTTCCGGGACAGGGGGGAGGCCCAGTACTTC. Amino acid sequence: CASSHFRDRGEAQYF.

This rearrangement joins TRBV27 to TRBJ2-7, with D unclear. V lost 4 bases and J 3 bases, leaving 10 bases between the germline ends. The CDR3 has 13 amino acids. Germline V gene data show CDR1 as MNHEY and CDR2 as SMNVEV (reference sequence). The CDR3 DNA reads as TGTGCCAGCAGTTCGGGCACTTTCTACGAGCAGTACTTC. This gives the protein CASSSGTFYEQYF.

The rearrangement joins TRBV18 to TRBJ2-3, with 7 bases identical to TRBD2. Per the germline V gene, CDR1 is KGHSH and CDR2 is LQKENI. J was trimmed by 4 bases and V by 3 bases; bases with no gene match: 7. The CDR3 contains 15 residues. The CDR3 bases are TGTGCCAGCTCACCTGCCGGACTAGGTTCAGATACGCAGTATTTT. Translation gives CASSPAGLGSDTQYF.

The DNA for the CDR3 is TGTGCCAGCAGTTTGGGGACAGACGAGCAGTACTTC. Its protein is CASSLGTDEQYF. The V call is TRBV12-3 or TRBV12-4, the J call TRBJ2-7, with 7 bases that match TRBD1. After removal of 3 bases from V and 5 bases from J, the junction contained 1 base not matched to a gene. The CDR3 extends over 12 amino acids.

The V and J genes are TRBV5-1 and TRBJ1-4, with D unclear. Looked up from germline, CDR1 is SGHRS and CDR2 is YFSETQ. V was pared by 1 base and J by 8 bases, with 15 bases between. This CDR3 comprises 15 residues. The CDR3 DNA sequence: TGCGCCAGCAGCTTGACCGGACGGGGAACCGAAAAACTGTTTTTT. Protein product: CASSLTGRGTEKLFF.

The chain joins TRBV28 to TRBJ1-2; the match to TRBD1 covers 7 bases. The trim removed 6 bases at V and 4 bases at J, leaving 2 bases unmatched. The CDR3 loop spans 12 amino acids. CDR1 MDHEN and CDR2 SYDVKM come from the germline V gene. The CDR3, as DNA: TGTGCCAGCAGACAGGGGTCCTATGGCTACACCTTC. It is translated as CASRQGSYGYTF.

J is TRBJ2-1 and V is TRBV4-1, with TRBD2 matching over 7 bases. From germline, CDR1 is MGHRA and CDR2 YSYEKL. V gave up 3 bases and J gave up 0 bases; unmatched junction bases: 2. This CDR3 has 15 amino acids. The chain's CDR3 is CASSHPGGSYNEQFF. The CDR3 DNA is TGCGCCAGCAGCCATCCGGGGGGCTCCTACAATGAGCAGTTCTTC.

CDR3 DNA sequence: TGCGCCAGCAGCCCGGCGGGTGCGGGAGTAGATACGCAGTATTTT. This encodes CASSPAGAGVDTQYF. V usage is TRBV5-1 and J usage is TRBJ2-3; 7 nucleotides align to TRBD2. Germline assignment: CDR1 SGHRS and CDR2 YFSETQ. J was trimmed by 5 bases and V by 4 bases; bases with no gene match: 10. There are 15 residues in the CDR3.

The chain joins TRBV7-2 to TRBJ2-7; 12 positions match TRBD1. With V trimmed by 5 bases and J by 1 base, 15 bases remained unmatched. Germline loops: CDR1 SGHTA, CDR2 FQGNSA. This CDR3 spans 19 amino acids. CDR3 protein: CASSTKQGTGGPESYEQYF. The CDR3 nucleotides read TGTGCCAGCAGCACTAAACAAGGGACAGGGGGCCCAGAGTCCTACGAGCAGTACTTC.

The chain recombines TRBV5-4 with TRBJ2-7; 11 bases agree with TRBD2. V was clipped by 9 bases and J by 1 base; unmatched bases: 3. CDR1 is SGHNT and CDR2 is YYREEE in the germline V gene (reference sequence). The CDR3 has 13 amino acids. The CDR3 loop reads CATRLAGSYEQYF. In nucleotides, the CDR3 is TGTGCCACCAGACTAGCGGGATCCTACGAGCAGTACTTC.